This T cell receptor beta chain stems from a study of T cell repertoires in cytomegalovirus infection (dated by TCRdb to the late 2010s). About the full investigation: The peptide stimulations were aimed at well-studied HLA-B-restricted epitopes as well as recently identified HLA-C-restricted CMV epitopes, whose presentation resists viral immunomodulation. Donor HLA type was relevant to the analysis, as public TCR beta signatures indicated carriage of CMV infection together with the matching HLA type.

The treatment or condition label, read with the paper, signifies: in vitro stimulation with specific CMV peptide epitopes to enrich CMV-specific T cells. Relative to germline, V is 2 bases shorter and J is 6 bases shorter, with 5 bases between their ends. CDR1 and CDR2, looked up from the germline V gene, are SGHTA and FQGTGA. The CDR3 has 12 amino acids, counting the end cysteine and phenylalanine. Only the CDR3 DNA stays, 36 bases, in frame from base 1. The research as a whole found: The ex vivo response was dominated by HLA-C-restricted CMV-specific TCR beta clonotypes, which also provided the single most frequent clonotype in two of eight donors. Carriers of CMV infection plus the relevant HLA type were discriminated by the cumulative frequency of public TCR beta family members in the study cohort and in an independent 352-donor cohort.

This clonotype was observed a handful of times. The antigen this receptor binds is unknown. Base quality data are lacking; no much larger clone is found one base away. Instrument used: Illumina HiSeq 1500. The raw public data were reprocessed by TCRdb itself: fastp quality trimming at Q25, MiXCR clonotype calling, in-frame beta chains only. Each record represents a unique CDR3 protein, reported with the most common genes and DNA among its rows. Across this sample there are over 100,000 distinct CDR3 sequences, with about 30% seen only once. Roughly three quarters of the sample is taken by the ten largest.

The sequenced sample was CD8+ T cells from cultured PBMCs, obtained from culture after CMV antigen stimulation. This receptor was obtained from a human donor in good health (CMV status not recorded). Some clones in this sample may be carry-over from other donors' samples. The chain joins TRBV7-3 to TRBJ2-1; the D gene lacks a confident call. CDR3 sequence: CASSLAVNEQFF. The nucleotide sequence reads as follows: TGTGCCAGCAGCTTAGCGGTCAATGAGCAGTTCTTC.